One and the same sample provided the 13 T cell receptor beta chains below, sequenced in a study of cytomegalovirus exposure and HLA in healthy donors. Vbeta (60) and Jbeta (13) primers were used in the PCR. Generated by immunoSEQ multiplex PCR, the TCRdb table keeps only in-frame clones and is missing some. The repertoire has 170,000 or so clones, around three quarters of them found once; the top ten carry 1.6%. The sample was PBMCs. The origin of the receptors is a woman in her 30s in good health and CMV-seronegative.

The chain couples TRBV5-1 to TRBJ2-5; 11 bases map to TRBD1. The CDR3 has 16 amino acids. Germline trimming cut 4 bases from V and 5 bases from J; bases unmatched to any gene: 10. From germline, CDR1 is SGHRS and CDR2 YFSETQ. The CDR3 nucleotides read TGCGCCAGCAGCCCGTTATTTCGGGACAGGGGGGAGACCCAGTACTTC. This translates into CASSPLFRDRGETQYF.

The chain links TRBV6-1 to TRBJ1-5, with TRBD1 as a possible D gene (6 bases). Germline loops: CDR1 MNHNS, CDR2 SASEGT. The length of the CDR3 is 14 residues. Trimming removed 7 bases from V and 0 bases from J, with 10 bases in between. The CDR3 sequence: CASIDRYSNQPQHF. The CDR3 nucleotides are TGTGCCAGCATCGACAGGTATAGCAATCAGCCCCAGCATTTT.

The J gene is TRBJ2-1, the V gene TRBV4-3, with no clear D. This CDR3 has 15 amino acids. Looked up from germline, CDR1 is LGHNA and CDR2 is YSLEER. The V gene lost 0 bases and the J gene lost 5 bases, with 11 bases spanning the gap. CDR3 sequence reads: CASSQDVARHNEQFF. CDR3 in DNA: TGCGCCAGCAGCCAAGATGTCGCGCGGCACAATGAGCAGTTCTTC.

This clone was observed a single time. The chain has TRBV9 and TRBJ2-2; 15 bases agree with TRBD2. Germline trimming cut 5 bases from V and 0 bases from J; bases unmatched to any gene: 2. Looked up from germline, CDR1 is SGDLS and CDR2 is YYNGEE. The length of the CDR3 is 17 residues. The CDR3 loop reads CASRGLAGGSNTGELFF. CDR3 DNA: TGTGCCAGCAGGGGACTAGCGGGAGGTTCGAACACCGGGGAGCTGTTTTTT.

The chain combines TRBV7-9 with TRBJ1-2; D is ambiguous. The CDR3 spans 14 residues. Deletions cut 1 base from V and 7 bases from J, with 13 bases between. Germline V gene sequence: CDR1 SEHNR, CDR2 FQNEAQ (reference sequence). The CDR3 nucleotides read TGTGCCAGCAGCTTAGACGGGCGGGTCTCTGGCTACACCTTC. As protein: CASSLDGRVSGYTF.

The chain carries TRBV19 and TRBJ2-7; TRBD1 aligns across 7 bases. Trimming cost V 5 bases and J 6 bases; bases outside gene matches: 10. The CDR3 totals 14 residues. Germline CDR1 reads LNHDA; CDR2 reads SQIVND (reference sequence). The CDR3 nucleotides are TGTGCCAGTAGTCTCCTATCAGCAGGGGGCGAGCAGTACTTC. Protein product: CASSLLSAGGEQYF.

The V gene is TRBV30, the J gene TRBJ2-7; 9 bases are shared with TRBD2. Germline V gives CDR1 GTSNPN, CDR2 SVGIG (reference sequence). The CDR3 length is 17 residues. The V and J ends lost 1 base and 3 bases, in that order; junction bases with no gene match: 13. DNA of the CDR3: TGTGCCTGGAGTGGGGCCAGCGGGAGGTTCGGCAGCTACGAGCAGTACTTC. This gives the protein CAWSGASGRFGSYEQYF.

The rearrangement joins TRBV7-9 to TRBJ1-1; unclear D gene. The V end was cut by 0 bases, the J end by 3 bases, with 8 bases between. The CDR3 length is 14 residues. Germline CDR1 and CDR2: SEHNR and FQNEAQ (reference sequence). The CDR3 DNA reads as TGTGCCAGCAGCTTAGCTGCGGGGTACACTGAAGCTTTCTTT. It specifies CASSLAAGYTEAFF.

The chain carries TRBV9 and TRBJ1-4, with D tentatively TRBD1 (5 bases). The CDR3 contains 13 residues. Per the germline V gene, CDR1 is SGDLS and CDR2 is YYNGEE. Trimming shortened V by 5 bases and J by 8 bases, and 13 bases separated the two germline ends. This CDR3 reads CASSGAEGEKLFF. The CDR3 nucleotides read TGTGCCAGCAGTGGGGCAGAAGGCGAAAAACTGTTTTTT.

The chain recombines TRBV19 with TRBJ2-7; 7 bases agree with TRBD1. In germline, CDR1 is LNHDA, CDR2 SQIVND (reference sequence). The CDR3 has 15 residues. V dropped 3 bases and J dropped 5; count of bases not matched to a gene: 10. The CDR3 sequence: CASSIGREGADEQYF. The CDR3 nucleotides are TGTGCCAGTAGTATTGGGCGTGAGGGGGCGGACGAGCAGTACTTC. The entire variable domain, with the rest obtained from reference TRBV19 and TRBJ2-7, is as follows: DGGITQSPKYLFRKEGQNVTLSCEQNLNHDAMYWYRQDPGQGLRLIYYSQIVNDFQKGDIAEGYSVSREKKESFPLTVTSAQKNPTAFYLCASSIGREGADEQYFGPGTRLTVT.

This chain joins TRBV19 and TRBJ2-5, with 10 bases that match TRBD2. CDR1 is LNHDA, CDR2 SQIVND, per germline (reference sequence). This CDR3 spans 16 amino acids. The ends lost 3 bases at V and 4 bases at J; junction bases unmatched: 8. The CDR3: CASSILSAGGVETQYF. The CDR3 coding sequence is TGTGCCAGTAGTATCCTCTCAGCGGGGGGGGTAGAGACCCAGTACTTC.

The CDR3 sequence is CASTHWQGAISGANVLTF. CDR3 nucleotide sequence: TGTGCCAGTACCCATTGGCAGGGGGCAATCTCTGGGGCCAACGTCCTGACTTTC. This chain connects TRBV19 to TRBJ2-6, with TRBD1 matching over 8 bases. Unmatched junction bases numbered 11, after V lost 7 bases and J lost 0 bases. The CDR3 contains 18 residues. Germline CDR1 reads LNHDA; CDR2 reads SQIVND (reference sequence).

The CDR3 loop is CSVEPLETGNSKTQYF. Here the CDR3 DNA reads TGCAGCGTTGAGCCACTTGAAACCGGTAACTCGAAGACCCAGTACTTC. This chain joins TRBV29-1 and TRBJ2-5; no definite D call. The CDR3 covers 16 residues. Germline-derived CDR1 and CDR2 are SQVTM and ANQGSEA. The V end was cut by 3 bases, the J end by 6 bases, with 23 bases between.